One and the same sample provided the 23 T cell receptor beta chains below, sequenced in a study of blood T cell repertoires in COVID-19 (dated by TCRdb to 2020 to 2022). To prepare the library, the immunoSEQ multiplex PCR assay was applied. TCRdb obtained this table from immuneACCESS and retained in-frame rearrangements with V and J assigned. These tables miss some clones; where compared with another copy, unresolved V genes account for less than half of the shortfall, and the remainder is unexplained. The sample table holds more than 200,000 clones, of which 86% were seen once. The biggest ten clones account for approximately 2% of the sample. Sequenced sample: peripheral blood. The receptors originated from a young man with active or convalescent COVID-19.

The rearrangement uses TRBV2 and TRBJ2-7; 8 bases align to TRBD1. V lost 8 bases to trimming and J lost 0 bases; unmatched junction nucleotides: 6. This CDR3 has 14 amino acids. Germline V gives CDR1 SNHLY, CDR2 FYNNEI. The CDR3 DNA reads as TGTGCCAGCCCAGGACAGGGAGGCTCCTACGAGCAGTACTTC. Its protein product is CASPGQGGSYEQYF.

The chain combines TRBV6-6 with TRBJ1-2; 8 bases align to TRBD1. The V and J ends lost 4 bases and 8 bases, in that order; junction bases with no gene match: 6. The CDR3 loop spans 13 amino acids. Germline V gives CDR1 MNHNY, CDR2 SVGAGI (reference sequence). CDR3 nucleotide sequence: TGTGCCAGCAGTTCACAGGGGGTGAGCGGCTACACCTTC. The encoded protein is CASSSQGVSGYTF.

This rearrangement joins TRBV11-2 to TRBJ2-3, with D possibly matching TRBD1 (5 bases). The V gene's germline CDR1 is SGHAT and CDR2 FQNNGV. Trimming took off 3 bases at V and 6 bases at J, with 28 bases between the two ends. The CDR3 consists of 19 residues. CDR3 sequence reads: CASSLSLYLGDGLLDTQYF. In DNA form, the CDR3 reads TGTGCCAGCAGCTTGTCGTTGTATCTAGGGGATGGATTATTGGATACGCAGTATTTT.

J is TRBJ2-5 and V is TRBV10-3; 14 bases are a match to TRBD2. Germline loops: CDR1 ENHRY, CDR2 SYGVKD. This CDR3 region has 18 residues. J lost 3 bases, V lost 4 bases, and 10 bases had no gene match. CDR3 coding DNA: TGTGCCATCAGTGCCCCCGTTTCGGGACTAGCGGGGGAAGAGACCCAGTACTTC. Translation gives CAISAPVSGLAGEETQYF.

The chain employs TRBV7-8 and TRBJ2-2, with D tentatively TRBD1 (5 bases). The CDR3 covers 16 residues. Germline CDR1 and CDR2: SGHVS and FQNEAQ. V lost 1 base, J lost 4 bases, and 13 bases lay in between. CDR3 protein: CASSLVSRVATGELFF. The CDR3 DNA sequence: TGTGCCAGCAGCTTAGTTTCCAGGGTGGCCACCGGGGAGCTGTTTTTT.

This clone has more than one count but fewer than ten. The rearrangement uses TRBV19 and TRBJ2-7; D remains ambiguous. This CDR3 spans 12 amino acids. Germline V gene lookup returns CDR1 LNHDA and CDR2 SQIVND (reference sequence). Trimming stripped 6 bases from V and 0 bases from J, with 6 bases between. In DNA form, the CDR3 reads TGTGCCAGTAGCTCCAGCTCCTACGAGCAGTACTTC. It encodes CASSSSSYEQYF.

The V gene is TRBV10-3, the J gene TRBJ1-5; 9 bases map to TRBD1. J lost 8 bases, V lost 4 bases, and 6 bases had no gene match. CDR3 size: 14 residues. Germline CDR1 and CDR2: ENHRY and SYGVKD. The CDR3 DNA follows: TGTGCCATCAGTGGGGGACAGGGTGAGGAGCCCCAGCATTTT. Translating it yields CAISGGQGEEPQHF.

This chain uses TRBV6-4 with TRBJ2-3, with TRBD2 matching 8 bases. The germline V gene encodes CDR1 MRHNA and CDR2 SNTAGT. The CDR3 extends over 15 amino acids. The ends lost 0 bases at V and 2 bases at J; junction bases unmatched: 1. The CDR3 bases are TGTGCCAGCAGTGACTCTAGCGGGGTCACAGATACGCAGTATTTT. As protein: CASSDSSGVTDTQYF.

The chain recombines TRBV3-1 (or the pseudogene TRBV3-2) with TRBJ2-5; 8 nucleotides match TRBD2. Per the germline V gene, CDR1 is LGHDT and CDR2 is YNNKEL (reference sequence). CDR3 length equals 16 residues. V shed 1 base, J shed 7 bases, and the junction held 11 bases outside the gene matches. CDR3 protein: CASSQGAAGASGTQYF. CDR3 coding DNA: TGTGCCAGCAGCCAAGGCGCAGCGGGGGCCTCAGGGACCCAGTACTTC.

The chain couples TRBV6-5 to TRBJ1-6; D is undetermined. The ends were cut back, 6 bases at V and 0 bases at J, with 9 bases in the middle. The CDR3 totals 15 residues. Per germline, CDR1 MNHEY and CDR2 SVGAGI. The CDR3 reads CASSSQSSYNSPLHF. The CDR3 DNA sequence: TGTGCCAGCAGCTCACAGAGCTCCTATAATTCACCCCTCCACTTT.

DNA of the CDR3: TGTGCCAGTAGGAAGAGGGGGCAACAGGAGTATGGCTACACCTTC. This translates into CASRKRGQQEYGYTF. V and J are TRBV19 and TRBJ1-2, with TRBD1 matching 7 bases. The CDR3 consists of 15 residues. Germline V gives CDR1 LNHDA, CDR2 SQIVND (reference sequence). V lost 6 bases and J lost 5; bases outside the gene matches: 12.

The genes are TRBV5-8 and TRBJ2-3; D is unresolved. CDR1 is SGHTS and CDR2 is YDEGEE in the germline V gene. Trimming took off 0 bases at V and 2 bases at J, with 7 bases between the two ends. This CDR3 contains 14 residues. The DNA of the CDR3 is TGTGCCAGCAGCTTGGTCGGGTACACAGATACGCAGTATTTT. Translated: CASSLVGYTDTQYF. Combining the CDR3 with reference TRBV5-8 and TRBJ2-3 gives the whole variable domain EAGVTQSPTHLIKTRGQQATLRCSPISGHTSVYWYQQALGLGLQFLLWYDEGEERNRGNFPPRFSGRQFPNYSSELNVNALELEDSALYLCASSLVGYTDTQYFGPGTRLTVL.

This chain uses TRBV5-8 with TRBJ1-3, with TRBD1 matching 7 bases. The CDR3 contains 17 residues. Per the germline V gene, CDR1 is SGHTS and CDR2 is YDEGEE. Trimming took 0 bases from V and 2 from J; bases not matched to a gene: 8. The CDR3: CASSLDKWQGAGNTIYF. In DNA form, the CDR3 reads TGTGCCAGCAGCTTGGATAAGTGGCAGGGGGCTGGAAACACCATATATTTT.

This chain links TRBV5-4 with TRBJ1-6; perhaps TRBD1 as D (5 bases). V was trimmed by 0 bases and J by 7 bases, leaving 11 bases between them. The CDR3 runs to 15 residues. CDR1 is SGHNT, CDR2 YYREEE, per germline (reference sequence). The CDR3 loop is CASSLAWGTNSPLHF. The CDR3 DNA reads as TGTGCCAGCAGCTTGGCTTGGGGCACCAATTCACCCCTCCACTTT.

The chain combines TRBV19 with TRBJ2-1; the D gene is possibly TRBD1 (6 bases). Trimming removed 6 bases at V and 8 bases at J, with 8 bases between. The V gene's germline CDR1 is LNHDA and CDR2 SQIVND (reference sequence). CDR3 length equals 11 residues. In nucleotides, the CDR3 is TGTGCCAGTAGCAGGGGCTATGAGCAGTTCTTC. Its translation: CASSRGYEQFF.

The chain carries TRBV5-1 and TRBJ2-2; 13 bases align to TRBD2. CDR3 length: 17 residues. Trimming removed 4 bases from V and 6 bases from J; junction bases left unmatched: 9. Germline CDR1 reads SGHRS; CDR2 reads YFSETQ. The CDR3 reads CASSPKSTSGGAGELFF. CDR3 in DNA: TGCGCCAGCAGCCCGAAGAGTACTAGCGGGGGGGCCGGGGAGCTGTTTTTT.

The genes are TRBV5-1 and TRBJ2-7, with D uncertain. The germline V gene encodes CDR1 SGHRS and CDR2 YFSETQ. V shed 2 bases and J shed 4 bases, with 10 bases lying between them. There are 13 residues in the CDR3. CDR3 in DNA: TGCGCCAGCAGCTTATTTCCCTCTTACGAGCAGTACTTC. Its translation is CASSLFPSYEQYF.

This clone has a single count. J is TRBJ1-1 and V is TRBV7-2; 8 nucleotides match TRBD1. Trimming at V came to 2 bases and at J to 1 base, leaving 3 bases not matched to a gene. Germline CDR1 reads SGHTA; CDR2 reads FQGNSA. The CDR3 totals 15 residues. The CDR3 region is CASSLPGQGNTEAFF. CDR3 coding DNA: TGTGCCAGCAGCTTACCAGGACAGGGGAACACTGAAGCTTTCTTT.

This clone was picked up a small number of times. The CDR3 sequence: CATSDSRKYEQFF. The CDR3 region has the DNA TGTGCCACCAGTGATTCGCGGAAATATGAGCAGTTCTTC. V is TRBV24-1 and J is TRBJ2-1; no firm D call. Germline assignment: CDR1 KGHDR and CDR2 SFDVKD. Trimming pared 2 bases from V and 8 bases from J, leaving 9 bases between. This CDR3 comprises 13 residues.

This chain's CDR3 is CASSANRDRGYGYTF. In nucleotides, the CDR3 is TGTGCCAGCAGCGCTAACCGGGACAGGGGCTATGGCTACACCTTC. V gene TRBV9 combines with J gene TRBJ1-2; TRBD1 matches at 10 bases. The CDR3 spans 15 residues. The germline V gene encodes CDR1 SGDLS and CDR2 YYNGEE. Trimming took 3 bases from V and 4 from J; bases not matched to a gene: 6.

The rearrangement links TRBV11-3 to TRBJ2-7; D is possibly TRBD2 (7 bases). V lost 5 bases to trimming and J lost 0 bases, with 11 bases between them. CDR1 is SGHNT, CDR2 YENEEA, per germline. CDR3 length: 14 amino acids. The CDR3 loop is CASSPGGSSYEQYF. The CDR3 region has the DNA TGTGCCAGCAGCCCGGGGGGCAGCTCCTACGAGCAGTACTTC.

The V and J genes are TRBV5-8 and TRBJ1-5; D might be TRBD1 (6 bases). V lost 2 bases and J lost 2, with 11 bases in between. Germline-derived CDR1 and CDR2 are SGHTS and YDEGEE. There are 15 residues in the CDR3. The CDR3: CASSLQGMGNQPQHF. CDR3 DNA sequence: TGTGCCAGCAGCTTACAGGGTATGGGCAATCAGCCCCAGCATTTT. The entire variable domain, with the rest obtained from reference TRBV5-8 and TRBJ1-5, is as follows: EAGVTQSPTHLIKTRGQQATLRCSPISGHTSVYWYQQALGLGLQFLLWYDEGEERNRGNFPPRFSGRQFPNYSSELNVNALELEDSALYLCASSLQGMGNQPQHFGDGTRLSIL.

The J gene is TRBJ2-1, the V gene TRBV19; no clear D. This CDR3 has 13 amino acids. Germline loops: CDR1 LNHDA, CDR2 SQIVND (reference sequence). The V and J ends lost 4 bases and 2 bases respectively, with 6 bases between them. This CDR3 reads CASSTSPYNEQFF. The CDR3 DNA is TGTGCCAGTAGTACCTCCCCCTACAATGAGCAGTTCTTC. Looking up the rest from reference TRBV19 and TRBJ2-1 gives the full variable domain: DGGITQSPKYLFRKEGQNVTLSCEQNLNHDAMYWYRQDPGQGLRLIYYSQIVNDFQKGDIAEGYSVSREKKESFPLTVTSAQKNPTAFYLCASSTSPYNEQFFGPGTRLTVL.